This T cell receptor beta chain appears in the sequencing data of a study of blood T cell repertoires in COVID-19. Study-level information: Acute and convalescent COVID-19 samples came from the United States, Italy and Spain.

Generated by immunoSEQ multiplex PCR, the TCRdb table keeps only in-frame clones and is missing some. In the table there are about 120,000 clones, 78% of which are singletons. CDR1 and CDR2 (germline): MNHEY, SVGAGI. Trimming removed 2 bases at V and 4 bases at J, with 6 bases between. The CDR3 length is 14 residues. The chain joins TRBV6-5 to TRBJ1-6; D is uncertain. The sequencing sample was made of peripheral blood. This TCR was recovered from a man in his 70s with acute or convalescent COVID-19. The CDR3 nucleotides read TGTGCCAGCAGTTACGGGGAGTATAATTCACCCCTCCACTTT. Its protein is CASSYGEYNSPLHF.